The T cell receptor beta chain described here comes from a study of technical replicates of blood from a few donors. Some clones are missing from TCRdb's copy, which holds only in-frame ones; the method was immunoSEQ multiplex PCR. This sample has around 80,000 clones, with more than 95% found just once. This CDR3 contains 17 residues. The germline gives CDR1 SNHLY, CDR2 FYNNEI. Germline trimming cut 6 bases from V and 2 bases from J; bases unmatched to any gene: 10. The clonotype comes from a human donor in good health. Sequencing input: T cells isolated from PBMCs. This chain uses TRBV2 with TRBJ2-5; 12 nucleotides line up with TRBD2. The DNA of the CDR3 is TGTGCCAGCAGGAGGGGACTAGCGGGTCTTTTACAAGAGACCCAGTACTTC. Translation gives CASRRGLAGLLQETQYF.